Listed here is a single TCR beta chain. What it recognizes is unknown. Trimming left V 6 bases short and J 0 bases short, with 12 bases between. This CDR3 is 15 amino acids long. Germline CDR1 and CDR2: MNHEY and SMNVEV (reference sequence). The data originate from a study of cytomegalovirus exposure and HLA in healthy donors. Regarding the study as a whole: A later analysis found most CMV-associated TCR beta chains apparently HLA-restricted. Altogether, 170 or so TCR beta chains were recorded as cytomegalovirus-associated.

PCR was performed using 60 Vbeta and 13 Jbeta primers. Original handling: An analysis that came later counted 80 million or so unique TCR beta chains, approximately 10 million shared. Generated by immunoSEQ multiplex PCR, the TCRdb table keeps only in-frame clones and is missing some. The DNA was the basis for D and trimming; V, J and clone size are from that table. This sample has about 150,000 clones, with roughly 90% found just once. This chain links TRBV27 with TRBJ1-5; a possible D gene is TRBD1 (5 bases). The receptor comes from a woman between 35 and 50 years old in good health and CMV-seronegative. The sequenced material came from PBMCs. CDR3: CASSPDRNSNQPQHF. The CDR3 DNA sequence: TGTGCCAGCAGCCCCGACAGAAATAGCAATCAGCCCCAGCATTTT.